The 3 T cell receptor beta chains in this list originate from one sample, sequenced in a study of beta chain features in type 1 diabetes. Every isolated RNA sample was fully reverse transcribed, so sequencing captured expressed TCRB transcripts. Assay used: immunoSEQ multiplex PCR; TCRdb lists only in-frame clones, some missing. Altogether some 6,000 clones are present, around 74% being singletons, with the ten largest covering 2% to 2.5%. Sequences were obtained from Tregs from blood. Receptors were obtained from a man aged 18 to 35 in good health.

This clone was observed a few times. The chain employs TRBV9 and TRBJ2-1; TRBD2 aligns across 13 bases. The CDR3 loop spans 16 amino acids. Trimming at V came to 3 bases and at J to 8 bases, leaving 8 bases not matched to a gene. Looked up from germline, CDR1 is SGDLS and CDR2 is YYNGEE. The chain's CDR3 is CASSAGGTSGVHEQFF. The CDR3 bases are TGTGCCAGCAGCGCTGGGGGGACTAGCGGGGTCCATGAGCAGTTCTTC.

V usage is TRBV23-1 and J usage is TRBJ2-7, with 7 bases fitting TRBD1. TRBV23-1 counts as an open reading frame of uncertain function. J lost 3 bases, V lost 5 bases, and 4 bases had no gene match. The length of the CDR3 is 13 residues. The CDR3 spells CASSSRQGYEQYF. The CDR3, as DNA: TGCGCCAGCAGTTCCCGACAGGGCTACGAGCAGTACTTC.

This clone was seen only once. The chain carries TRBV30 and TRBJ2-1, with D possibly matching TRBD1 (5 bases). The V and J ends lost 0 bases and 5 bases respectively, with 5 bases between them. Germline CDR1 reads GTSNPN; CDR2 reads SVGIG (reference sequence). The CDR3 contains 12 residues. In DNA form, the CDR3 reads TGTGCCTGGAGTGTACAGGACAATGAGCAGTTCTTC. The encoded protein is CAWSVQDNEQFF.